This T cell receptor beta chain was identified in a study of PD-1 blockade in classical Hodgkin lymphoma. Every patient relapsed after autologous stem cell transplantation, and brentuximab vedotin exposure varied. Sequencing was performed with immunoSEQ multiplex PCR; in TCRdb, only in-frame clones are kept and a portion is missing. The sample carries some 25,000 clones, roughly four fifths recorded once. The CDR3 spans 16 residues. The receptor comes from a human donor with classical Hodgkin lymphoma. This sequence joins TRBV21-1 and TRBJ1-2. TRBV21-1 is classified as a pseudogene. This specimen consisted of peripheral blood mononuclear cells (PBMCs), obtained before the second cycle of nivolumab. This CDR3 reads CASSKSVMDPNYGYTF. In DNA form, the CDR3 reads TGTGCCAGCAGCAAATCCGTCATGGACCCTAACTATGGCTACACCTTC.